This TCR beta chain derives from a study of cytomegalovirus exposure and HLA in healthy donors. Method: immunoSEQ multiplex PCR; TCRdb's copy keeps in-frame clones and lacks some. The sample lists hundreds of thousands of clones; roughly 84% were seen once. The CDR3 length is 16 residues. The V end lost 4 bases, the J end lost 2 bases, and 16 bases lay between the germline ends. Germline lookup yields CDR1 SGHNT and CDR2 YYREEE (reference sequence). The sequencing sample was made of PBMCs. The chain combines TRBV5-4 with TRBJ2-1, with D unresolved. The sequence derives from a woman in her twenties or thirties in good health and CMV-seropositive. The CDR3: CASSDRRGVPYNEQFF. The CDR3 nucleotides read TGTGCCAGCAGCGATAGGAGAGGAGTCCCCTACAATGAGCAGTTCTTC.